Shown below are 21 T cell receptor beta chains from a single sample sequenced in a study of blood T cell repertoires in COVID-19. Measured with immunoSEQ multiplex PCR; TCRdb has only the in-frame clones, and not every one. Of 400,000 to 450,000 clones listed, 70% to 90% are singletons. Sequencing used peripheral blood. These receptors originate from a man aged 18 to 29 with COVID-19, enrolled during active disease.

This chain connects TRBV19 to TRBJ1-5; D not resolved. The germline CDR1 and CDR2 sequences are LNHDA and SQIVND (reference sequence). CDR3 size: 14 residues. V was pared by 3 bases and J by 1 base, with 7 bases between. As DNA, the CDR3 is TGTGCCAGTAGTATTTTCTTAAGCAATCAGCCCCAGCATTTT. It specifies CASSIFLSNQPQHF.

The chain joins TRBV6-5 to TRBJ1-6, with TRBD1 matching over 7 bases. This CDR3 is built from 15 residues. Germline trimming cut 0 bases from V and 8 bases from J; bases unmatched to any gene: 4. CDR1 MNHEY and CDR2 SVGAGI come from the germline V gene. The CDR3 DNA sequence: TGTGCCAGCAGTTACTCGCGCCAGGGGGATTCACCCCTCCACTTT. Its protein product is CASSYSRQGDSPLHF.

This chain uses TRBV5-6 with TRBJ2-2, with 8 bases fitting TRBD2. The V gene end was trimmed by 0 bases and the J gene end by 5 bases; junction bases not matched to a gene: 6. Looked up from germline, CDR1 is SGHDT and CDR2 is YYEEEE. CDR3 length equals 16 residues. DNA for the CDR3: TGTGCCAGCAGCTTGGTGGCTAGCGGGCAGACCGGGGAGCTGTTTTTT. It codes for CASSLVASGQTGELFF.

V usage is TRBV16 and J usage is TRBJ1-2, with D maybe TRBD1 (6 bases). Trimming left V 0 bases short and J 1 base short, with 12 bases between. Germline assignment: CDR1 KGHSY and CDR2 FQNENV. The CDR3 contains 16 residues. CDR3 in DNA: TGTGCCAGCAGCCAATCGGTAACAGGGAATAACTATGGCTACACCTTC. Residues: CASSQSVTGNNYGYTF.

The chain employs TRBV4-1 and TRBJ2-5; TRBD1 matches at 12 bases. CDR1 is MGHRA, CDR2 YSYEKL, per germline. This CDR3 comprises 16 residues. The ends lost 3 bases at V and 5 bases at J; junction bases unmatched: 7. The CDR3 loop is CASSQDGTGGFETQYF. The DNA for the CDR3 is TGCGCCAGCAGCCAGGATGGGACAGGGGGCTTTGAGACCCAGTACTTC.

The gene calls are TRBV6-5 and TRBJ2-7, with TRBD2 matching 11 bases. V lost 4 bases and J lost 4; bases outside the gene matches: 6. CDR3 length: 15 residues. The germline gives CDR1 MNHEY, CDR2 SVGAGI. CDR3 amino acids: CASSSTGLAVYEQYF. The DNA of the CDR3 is TGTGCCAGCAGTTCGACGGGACTAGCGGTTTACGAGCAGTACTTC.

V gene TRBV28 combines with J gene TRBJ2-6; TRBD1 might be the D (6 bases). This CDR3 comprises 14 residues. Trimming pared 4 bases from V and 3 bases from J, leaving 7 bases between. Germline V gene data show CDR1 as MDHEN and CDR2 as SYDVKM. This chain's CDR3 is CASSWGLGANVLTF. CDR3 DNA: TGTGCCAGCAGTTGGGGGCTTGGGGCCAACGTCCTGACTTTC.

V is TRBV5-1 and J is TRBJ2-5, with a possible D match to TRBD2 (6 bases). Germline CDR1 reads SGHRS; CDR2 reads YFSETQ. V was clipped by 4 bases and J by 2 bases, with 12 bases between them. The CDR3 consists of 14 residues. The CDR3 region is CASSPGAGQETQYF. The CDR3 nucleotides are TGCGCCAGCAGCCCCGGGGCGGGGCAAGAGACCCAGTACTTC.

The chain uses TRBV6-6 and TRBJ2-2; TRBD1 matches at 9 bases. Germline values: CDR1 MNHNY, CDR2 SVGAGI (reference sequence). J lost 6 bases, V lost 6 bases, and 8 bases had no gene match. The CDR3 runs 15 residues. The CDR3 coding sequence is TGTGCCAGCAGAGTACAGGGGGCTGAGGCCGGGGAGCTGTTTTTT. It codes for CASRVQGAEAGELFF.

The genes are TRBV14 and TRBJ2-7, with 12 bases lining up with TRBD2. CDR3 length: 16 residues. CDR1 is SGHDN and CDR2 is FVKESK in the germline V gene. The junction had 10 bases not matched to a gene; V was cut back by 4 bases and J by 6 bases. CDR3 nucleotide sequence: TGTGCCAGCAGCCCCTTTGAGATACTAGCGGGGGGCGAGCAGTACTTC. Protein: CASSPFEILAGGEQYF.

The V and J genes are TRBV5-8 and TRBJ2-5, with TRBD1 as a possible D gene (6 bases). CDR1 and CDR2 from the germline V gene are SGHTS and YDEGEE. V was clipped by 4 bases and J by 1 base, with 11 bases between them. The CDR3 has 14 residues. CDR3 residues: CASSPRGTQETQYF. Here the CDR3 DNA reads TGTGCCAGCAGCCCCAGGGGTACCCAAGAGACCCAGTACTTC.

The rearrangement uses TRBV7-9 and TRBJ2-2; 8 nucleotides align to TRBD2. The ends lost 1 base at V and 6 bases at J; junction bases unmatched: 4. Germline V CDR1 and CDR2: SEHNR, FQNEAQ (reference sequence). CDR3 length equals 15 residues. The CDR3 is CASSLDGRAAGELFF. CDR3 nucleotides: TGTGCCAGCAGCTTAGACGGGAGGGCCGCCGGGGAGCTGTTTTTT.

The table lists this clone with a few counts. The rearrangement links TRBV28 to TRBJ2-7, with D uncertain. The V end lost 2 bases, the J end lost 0 bases, and 5 bases lay between the germline ends. The germline CDR1 and CDR2 sequences are MDHEN and SYDVKM. The CDR3 length is 13 residues. DNA for the CDR3: TGTGCCAGCAGTTTAATTAGCTCCTACGAGCAGTACTTC. This codes for CASSLISSYEQYF.

V and J are TRBV13 and TRBJ2-1; a possible D gene is TRBD2 (5 bases). The CDR3 sequence is 13 residues long. Germline lookup yields CDR1 PRHDT and CDR2 FYEKMQ (reference sequence). V shed 5 bases and J shed 2 bases, with 7 bases lying between them. The CDR3 is CASSGRTYNEQFF. The CDR3 DNA follows: TGTGCCAGCAGCGGGAGAACCTACAATGAGCAGTTCTTC.

Concerning this clone itself: Other nucleotide sequences from this sample produce the same CDR3. The chain links TRBV6-5 to TRBJ2-4; 7 bases match TRBD1. CDR1 MNHEY and CDR2 SVGAGI come from the germline V gene. Trimming cost V 5 bases and J 6 bases; bases outside gene matches: 4. CDR3 size: 13 residues. In nucleotides, the CDR3 is TGTGCCAGCAGTACCCCAGGGGGAAACATTCAGTACTTC. It yields the protein CASSTPGGNIQYF.

The V and J genes are TRBV4-2 and TRBJ2-1; 8 positions agree with TRBD2. The CDR3 runs to 16 residues. Germline V lookup: CDR1 LGHNA, CDR2 YNFKEQ. V trimming: 4 bases; J trimming: 12 bases; junction bases outside the gene matches: 17. The CDR3 nucleotides are TGTGCCAGCAGCCTAGACGGGGGAAATAGCGGGATTGGGCAGTTCTTC. Protein sequence: CASSLDGGNSGIGQFF.

The J gene is TRBJ2-5, the V gene TRBV29-1, with D uncertain. Trimming removed 3 bases from V and 5 bases from J, with 19 bases in between. Germline CDR1 is SQVTM and CDR2 is ANQGSEA. The CDR3 has 15 amino acids. For the CDR3, the DNA is TGCAGCGTTGAGATTGGTTTGACTCTGCGGGAGACCCAGTACTTC. It is translated as CSVEIGLTLRETQYF. Complete variable domain (other parts from reference TRBV29-1 and TRBJ2-5): SAVISQKPSRDICQRGTSLTIQCQVDSQVTMMFWYRQQPGQSLTLIATANQGSEATYESGFVIDKFPISRPNLTFSTLTVSNMSPEDSSIYLCSVEIGLTLRETQYFGPGTRLLVL.

The chain carries TRBV7-8 and TRBJ2-2; tentative D call: TRBD2 (5 bases). The CDR3 is made up of 14 amino acids. Deletions cut 7 bases from V and 4 bases from J, with 13 bases between. Germline V gives CDR1 SGHVS, CDR2 FQNEAQ. The CDR3 DNA follows: TGTGCCAGCATTGTGGGAGTATCCACCGGGGAGCTGTTTTTT. Protein sequence: CASIVGVSTGELFF. Looking up the rest from reference TRBV7-8 and TRBJ2-2 gives the full variable domain: GAGVSQSPRYKVAKRGQDVALRCDPISGHVSLFWYQQALGQGPEFLTYFQNEAQLDKSGLPSDRFFAERPEGSVSTLKIQRTQQEDSAVYLCASIVGVSTGELFFGEGSRLTVL.

The chain uses TRBV19 and TRBJ2-3; TRBD2 aligns across 9 bases. This CDR3 spans 21 amino acids. J was trimmed by 0 bases and V by 6 bases; bases with no gene match: 22. Germline V gene lookup returns CDR1 LNHDA and CDR2 SQIVND (reference sequence). CDR3: CASRSPPGLTSGPQSTDTQYF. Here the CDR3 DNA reads TGTGCCAGTAGAAGCCCGCCGGGGTTGACTAGCGGACCCCAAAGCACAGATACGCAGTATTTT.

This sequence joins TRBV4-1 and TRBJ1-5; unclear D gene. Trimming removed 1 base from V and 1 base from J, with 5 bases in between. Germline assignment: CDR1 MGHRA and CDR2 YSYEKL. The CDR3 consists of 14 residues. For the CDR3, the DNA is TGCGCCAGCAGCCAAGCGGGAAGCAATCAGCCCCAGCATTTT. This codes for CASSQAGSNQPQHF.

This clone came up once. V and J are TRBV5-1 and TRBJ2-5, with 8 bases aligning to TRBD1. CDR3 length: 11 amino acids. CDR1 SGHRS and CDR2 YFSETQ come from the germline V gene. Germline trimming cut 5 bases from V and 8 bases from J; bases unmatched to any gene: 2. This CDR3 reads CASSDRGTQYF. The CDR3 coding sequence is TGCGCCAGCAGTGACAGGGGAACCCAGTACTTC.